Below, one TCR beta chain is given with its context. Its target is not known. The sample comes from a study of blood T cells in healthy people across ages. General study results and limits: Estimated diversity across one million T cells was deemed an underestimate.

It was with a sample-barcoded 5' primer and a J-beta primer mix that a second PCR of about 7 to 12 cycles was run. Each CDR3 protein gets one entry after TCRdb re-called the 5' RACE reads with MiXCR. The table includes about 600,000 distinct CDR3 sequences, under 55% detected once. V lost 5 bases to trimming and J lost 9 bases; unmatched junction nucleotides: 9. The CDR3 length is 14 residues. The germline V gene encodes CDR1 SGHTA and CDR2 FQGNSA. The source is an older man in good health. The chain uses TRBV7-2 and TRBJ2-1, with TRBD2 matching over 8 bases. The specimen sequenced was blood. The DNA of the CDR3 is TGTGCCAGCAGCCCGTCGGGGGGGGCGGCTGAGCAGTTCTTC. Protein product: CASSPSGGAAEQFF. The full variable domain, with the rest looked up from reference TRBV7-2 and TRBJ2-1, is GAGVSQSPSNKVTEKGKDVELRCDPISGHTALYWYRQSLGQGLEFLIYFQGNSAPDKSGLPSDRFSAERTGGSVSTLTIQRTQQEDSAVYLCASSPSGGAAEQFFGPGTRLTVL.